This T cell receptor (beta chain) appears in the sequencing data of a study of tumor-infiltrating lymphocytes in primary liver carcinoma. Of note for this clonotype: At one boundary the junction diverges from the germline segment, which might be a read error.

From unsorted bulk tissue weighing roughly 18-31 mg, DNA and RNA were co-extracted. Enrolled patients were chronically infected with HBV and treatment-naive. For each tumor, five separate regions were sampled. Germline lookup yields CDR1 SGHAT and CDR2 FQNNGV. The CDR3 is 15 residues long. Constant-region priming of about 500 ng total RNA yielded TCR beta cDNA. A slightly modified ARM-PCR protocol with three nested multiplex PCR rounds produced these TCR beta libraries. TRBV1-TRBV30 forward primers paired with a C-beta reverse primer were used in the first two PCR rounds, which ran around 10 cycles each. Via MiXCR, TCRdb re-called the multiplex PCR reads, giving one row per CDR3 protein. Found here are roughly 120,000 distinct CDR3 sequences, around 60% of them singletons; the top ten hold approximately 10%.

This chain joins TRBV11-2 and TRBJ2-7, with TRBD1 matching over 7 bases. The TCR was taken from a woman between 55 and 75 years old with primary liver carcinoma and hepatitis B virus infection. What was sequenced was liver tumor tissue from sampling region 1. As to subset: tumor region T1, superior pole. This CDR3 reads CVSRDHDRDDYEQYF. The CDR3 region has the DNA TGTGTCAGCAGGGACCACGACAGGGACGACTACGAGCAGTACTTC.